This T cell receptor (beta chain) was retrieved from a study of cytomegalovirus exposure and HLA in healthy donors. PCR employed 60 Vbeta and 13 Jbeta primers. Sequenced by immunoSEQ multiplex PCR; TCRdb stores in-frame clones only, minus some. The sample records more than 55,000 clones, roughly 80% being singletons. There are a few counts of this clone. At the DNA level, this CDR3 is encoded by other sequences in the same sample as well. Germline CDR1 reads MDHEN; CDR2 reads SYDVKM. The CDR3 totals 12 residues. V was shortened by 4 bases and J by 7 bases, with 8 bases between the two germline ends. Source material: PBMCs. This clonotype originated in a woman between 35 and 50 years old in good health and CMV-seronegative. The chain has TRBV28 and TRBJ1-5; a possible D gene is TRBD1 (5 bases). CDR3 bases: TGTGCCAGCAGTTGGGGGGACCAGCCCCAGCATTTT. Amino acid sequence: CASSWGDQPQHF. Supplemented by reference TRBV28 and TRBJ1-5, the full variable domain reads DVKVTQSSRYLVKRTGEKVFLECVQDMDHENMFWYRQDPGLGLRLIYFSYDVKMKEKGDIPEGYSVSREKKERFSLILESASTNQTSMYLCASSWGDQPQHFGDGTRLSIL.